The T cell receptor (beta chain) under discussion was sequenced for a study of CD8+CD57+ T cells in acquired aplastic anemia. Study observations and caveats: Patients and controls turned out to have 25 to 35 CD8+ CDR3 sequences in common.

This clonotype was counted a few times. Its specificity is unknown. Sequenced patients had shown CD8+CD57+ cell expansion by flow cytometry. Among the patients, all had severe acquired aplastic anemia. CDR3 and TCR beta VDJ profiling relied on genomic DNA as the template. MiXCR was run by TCRdb on the reads, yielding one entry per CDR3 protein. The repertoire holds around 200,000 distinct CDR3 sequences, with 48% as singletons. The germline CDR1 and CDR2 sequences are SQVTM and ANQGSEA. The CDR3 totals 12 residues. Trimming stripped 1 base from V and 5 bases from J, with 9 bases between. This clonotype originated in a human donor with aplastic anemia. Sequencing was done on a sample of sorted CD4+, CD8+, or CD8+CD57+ T cells (not recorded which) from PBMCs. The rearrangement links TRBV29-1 to TRBJ2-7, with D perhaps TRBD1 (5 bases). CDR3 protein: CSVEVARDEQYF. CDR3 bases: TGCAGCGTTGAAGTGGCCAGGGACGAGCAGTACTTC.